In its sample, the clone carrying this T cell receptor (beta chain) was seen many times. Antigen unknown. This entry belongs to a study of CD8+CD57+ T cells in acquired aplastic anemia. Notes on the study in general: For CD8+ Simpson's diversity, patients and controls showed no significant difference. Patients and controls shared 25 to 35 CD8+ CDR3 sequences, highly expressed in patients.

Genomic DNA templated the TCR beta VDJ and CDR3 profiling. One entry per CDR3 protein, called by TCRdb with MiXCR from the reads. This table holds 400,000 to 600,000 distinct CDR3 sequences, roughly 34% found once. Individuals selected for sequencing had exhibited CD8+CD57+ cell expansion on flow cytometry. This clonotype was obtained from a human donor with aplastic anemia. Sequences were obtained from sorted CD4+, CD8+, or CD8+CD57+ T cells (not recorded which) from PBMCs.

CDR3 coding DNA: TGCAGCGCCAGGACTCTGTACAATCCCAATGAGCAGTTCTTC. Translating it yields CSARTLYNPNEQFF. The V gene is TRBV29-1, the J gene TRBJ2-1; TRBD2 might be the D (5 bases). Germline V gene data show CDR1 as SQVTM and CDR2 as ANQGSEA. V shed 7 bases and J shed 6 bases, with 19 bases lying between them. This CDR3 contains 14 residues.